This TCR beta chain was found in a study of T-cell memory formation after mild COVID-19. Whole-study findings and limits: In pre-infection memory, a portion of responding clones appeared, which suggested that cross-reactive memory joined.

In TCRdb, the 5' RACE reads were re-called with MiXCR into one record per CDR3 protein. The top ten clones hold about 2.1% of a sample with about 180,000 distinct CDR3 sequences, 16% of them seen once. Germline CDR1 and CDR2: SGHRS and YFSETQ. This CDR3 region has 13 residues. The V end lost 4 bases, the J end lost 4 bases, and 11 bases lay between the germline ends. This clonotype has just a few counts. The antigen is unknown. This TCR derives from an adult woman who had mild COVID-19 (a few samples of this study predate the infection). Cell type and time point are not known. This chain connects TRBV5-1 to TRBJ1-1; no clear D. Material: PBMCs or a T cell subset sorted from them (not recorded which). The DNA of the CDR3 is TGCGCCAGCAGCCAAACGACGTTCACTGAAGCTTTCTTT. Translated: CASSQTTFTEAFF.